Listed below are T cell receptor beta chains from one sample, sequenced in a study of blood T cell repertoires in COVID-19. Profiling relied on immunoSEQ multiplex PCR, and the TCRdb table lists in-frame clones only, not all of them. The sample yields under 150,000 clones, roughly 84% seen once. Source material: PBMCs or T cells enriched from blood (not recorded which). These receptors were taken from a woman in her forties or fifties who had been exposed to COVID-19. CDR3s leave out the opening cysteine and the closing phenylalanine or tryptophan.

j_gene: TRBJ1-3; v_gene: TRBV9; CDR3aa: ASSTQGGSGNTIY
j_gene: TRBJ2-7; v_gene: TRBV18; CDR3aa: ASSLGTGGYEQY
j_gene: TRBJ1-5; v_gene: TRBV19; CDR3aa: ASSRGEMSNQPQH
j_gene: TRBJ2-1; v_gene: TRBV5-8; CDR3aa: ASSLGTGNNEQF
j_gene: TRBJ2-1; v_gene: TRBV6-5; CDR3aa: AIALAGGRNEQF
j_gene: TRBJ2-4; v_gene: TRBV6-2/TRBV6-3; CDR3aa: ASSYLDQGGRNIQY
j_gene: TRBJ1-2; v_gene: TRBV19; CDR3aa: ASSIVSSGYT
j_gene: TRBJ2-7; v_gene: TRBV10-3; CDR3aa: AIRRGQSSYEQY
j_gene: TRBJ2-5; v_gene: TRBV7-2; CDR3aa: ASCPSGRETQY
j_gene: TRBJ1-1; v_gene: TRBV19; CDR3aa: ASSIVGGPRGTEAF
j_gene: TRBJ1-6; v_gene: TRBV5-1; CDR3aa: ASSLGQGNSPLH
j_gene: TRBJ1-4; v_gene: TRBV6-6; CDR3aa: ASTPEINEKLF
j_gene: TRBJ2-1; v_gene: TRBV11-3; CDR3aa: ASSPKTSGRSHNEQF
j_gene: TRBJ2-7; v_gene: TRBV30; CDR3aa: AWSTPWGQEDEQY
j_gene: TRBJ1-1; v_gene: TRBV11-3; CDR3aa: ASSLNLKTEAF
j_gene: TRBJ1-2; v_gene: TRBV7-9; CDR3aa: ASSPSPDGGANYGYT
j_gene: TRBJ2-7; v_gene: TRBV10-1; CDR3aa: ASSERVDYEQY
j_gene: TRBJ2-1; v_gene: TRBV27; CDR3aa: ASRWGWAGDSREQF
j_gene: TRBJ2-7; v_gene: TRBV4-2; CDR3aa: ASRPGQGYEQY
j_gene: TRBJ1-1; v_gene: TRBV11-2; CDR3aa: ASSLVWGREAF
j_gene: TRBJ1-1; v_gene: TRBV9; CDR3aa: ASSVDLGQGVEAF
j_gene: TRBJ1-2; v_gene: TRBV7-3; CDR3aa: ASSPSGGRYGYT
j_gene: TRBJ1-1; v_gene: TRBV10-3; CDR3aa: AISDRPLEAF
j_gene: TRBJ2-7; v_gene: TRBV5-4; CDR3aa: ASSLVGGAAREQY
j_gene: TRBJ2-1; v_gene: TRBV5-8; CDR3aa: ASFTGGEQF
j_gene: TRBJ2-2; v_gene: TRBV6-2/TRBV6-3; CDR3aa: ASSYTSGLRDTGELF
j_gene: TRBJ1-1; v_gene: TRBV5-1; CDR3aa: ASKMGTANTEAF
j_gene: TRBJ1-1; v_gene: TRBV11-2; CDR3aa: ASSLAVMNTEAF
j_gene: TRBJ1-2; v_gene: TRBV27; CDR3aa: ASSLSRTGLYGYT
j_gene: TRBJ1-2; v_gene: TRBV23-1; CDR3aa: ASSHGTGGLSRIIGGYT
j_gene: TRBJ1-5; v_gene: TRBV6-2/TRBV6-3; CDR3aa: ASSYSSKTENSNQPQH
j_gene: TRBJ1-2; v_gene: TRBV19; CDR3aa: ASSTGQRDT
j_gene: TRBJ1-6; v_gene: TRBV6-1; CDR3aa: ASSERGGGFYNSPLH
j_gene: TRBJ1-3; v_gene: TRBV7-9; CDR3aa: ATSDRLGNTIY
j_gene: TRBJ1-2; v_gene: TRBV7-2; CDR3aa: ASSAGTQRGYT
j_gene: TRBJ1-2; v_gene: TRBV5-4; CDR3aa: ASSLAGGGSLYGYT
j_gene: TRBJ2-1; v_gene: TRBV19; CDR3aa: ASSRPPGANEQF
j_gene: TRBJ1-4; v_gene: TRBV5-8; CDR3aa: ASSPRDRTNEKLF
j_gene: TRBJ1-5; v_gene: TRBV19; CDR3aa: ASSIGAERGNQPQH
j_gene: TRBJ2-7; v_gene: TRBV5-1; CDR3aa: ASSPTGYRYEQY
j_gene: TRBJ2-7; v_gene: TRBV27; CDR3aa: ASSSQGPGEQY
j_gene: TRBJ1-2; v_gene: TRBV9; CDR3aa: ASSEGTGVRSSGYT